This TCR beta chain derives from a study of tumor-infiltrating lymphocytes in primary liver carcinoma. Regarding the study as a whole: Left bulk and unsorted, the samples did not allow CD4+ and CD8+ repertoires to be compared. The study found tumor-adjacent and tumor-blood pairs overlapped less than tumor region pairs.

Out of unsorted whole blood came the blood RNA, and germline DNA was extracted as well. This clonotype was detected a few times. As yet, its antigen is unknown. A constant-region primer served to make TCR beta cDNA from roughly 460 ng total RNA. Libraries covering TCR beta were generated through three nested multiplex PCR rounds (using a slightly modified ARM-PCR). In the first two PCR rounds, TRBV1-TRBV30 forward primers were paired with a C-beta reverse primer, and each round lasted roughly 10 cycles. TCRdb ran MiXCR on the multiplex PCR reads and lists one entry per CDR3 protein. Altogether approximately 340,000 distinct CDR3 sequences are present, approximately 65% being singletons, with the ten largest covering roughly 6.5%. The germline V gene has CDR1 MGHRA and CDR2 YSYEKL. V shed 1 base and J 8 bases; nucleotides not matched to a gene: 5. The CDR3 has 14 amino acids.

The origin of this receptor is a man between 35 and 55 years old with primary liver carcinoma and hepatitis B virus infection. The sequencing input was peripheral blood. The genes are TRBV4-1 and TRBJ1-2, with TRBD1 matching 9 bases. In nucleotides, the CDR3 is TGCGCCAGCAGCCAAGGACAGGGGGTTCAGGGCTACACCTTC. Encoded protein: CASSQGQGVQGYTF.